What follows are 12 T cell receptor beta chains derived from one specimen sequenced in a study of CD8 T cells in ankylosing spondylitis. Study-wide results and limits: For ankylosing spondylitis blood, a TCR beta motif of about eight highly homologous variants appeared characteristic.

These receptors' targets are unknown. One entry per CDR3 protein, called by TCRdb with MiXCR from the 5' RACE reads. The table includes 400,000 or so distinct CDR3 sequences, about 24% detected once. Sequencing was carried out using blood, either unsorted or a sorted T cell fraction (not recorded which). These receptors were obtained from a male donor with ankylosing spondylitis.

This sequence joins TRBV7-9 and TRBJ1-1, with 7 bases identical to TRBD1. The length of the CDR3 is 15 residues. V lost 6 bases, J lost 1 base, and 8 bases stayed unmatched. Germline CDR1 and CDR2: SEHNR and FQNEAQ (reference sequence). The CDR3 region has the DNA TGTGCCAGCAGTTCCTGGGACAGACCGAACACTGAAGCTTTCTTT. This gives the protein CASSSWDRPNTEAFF.

The chain couples TRBV20-1 to TRBJ1-6; D call uncertain. Germline V gives CDR1 DFQATT, CDR2 SNEGSKA (reference sequence). This CDR3 is built from 11 residues. V lost 6 bases to trimming and J lost 6 bases, with 6 bases between them. The CDR3 reads CSAGINSPLHF. The CDR3 DNA is TGCAGTGCAGGGATTAATTCACCCCTCCACTTT.

This clonotype appeared a few times. The gene calls are TRBV10-1 and TRBJ2-4; D unclear. The CDR3 length is 13 residues. Germline V gene sequence: CDR1 WNHNN, CDR2 SYGVQD (reference sequence). V lost 0 bases and J lost 7, with 7 bases in between. CDR3 region: CASSESSKNIQYF. The DNA of the CDR3 is TGCGCCAGCAGTGAGTCAAGCAAGAACATTCAGTACTTC.

Only a few counts were recorded for this clonotype. The rearrangement links TRBV6-2 or TRBV6-3 to TRBJ2-1; 9 bases align to TRBD1. Trimming removed 2 bases from V and 3 bases from J; junction bases left unmatched: 14. The CDR3 is made up of 19 amino acids. The V gene's germline CDR1 is MNHEY and CDR2 SVGEGT. CDR3 sequence reads: CASSYHRGRVGGLYNEQFF. For the CDR3, the DNA is TGTGCCAGCAGTTACCACAGGGGGCGCGTGGGGGGACTCTACAATGAGCAGTTCTTC.

This clonotype was seen at least ten times. V and J are TRBV7-2 and TRBJ2-1; TRBD2 aligns across 7 bases. V gave up 5 bases and J gave up 5 bases; unmatched junction bases: 12. Germline loops: CDR1 SGHTA, CDR2 FQGNSA. The CDR3 runs to 16 residues. The CDR3 loop reads CASSPSGGTTNNEQFF. The CDR3 DNA sequence: TGTGCCAGCAGCCCATCTGGAGGGACTACAAACAATGAGCAGTTCTTC.

This sequence joins TRBV27 and TRBJ1-5, with 7 positions matching TRBD1. CDR3 length: 13 residues. The V and J ends lost 8 bases and 7 bases, in that order; junction bases with no gene match: 8. Germline CDR1 is MNHEY and CDR2 is SMNVEV (reference sequence). CDR3 sequence: CASGRTGWQPQHF. CDR3 nucleotide sequence: TGTGCCAGCGGAAGGACAGGTTGGCAGCCCCAGCATTTT.

This clonotype showed up just a few times. The rearrangement uses TRBV10-3 and TRBJ1-6; TRBD1 might be the D (6 bases). The germline V gene encodes CDR1 ENHRY and CDR2 SYGVKD. The CDR3 runs to 16 residues. Deletions cut 2 bases from V and 0 bases from J, with 8 bases between. The CDR3 nucleotides are TGTGCCATCAGTGAGAGGGGGAGCTCCTATAATTCACCCCTCCACTTT. It codes for CAISERGSSYNSPLHF.

This clonotype was seen ten or more times. The chain links TRBV12-3 or TRBV12-4 to TRBJ1-2; D unresolved. The CDR3 runs 13 residues. The ends were cut back, 5 bases at V and 4 bases at J, with 11 bases in the middle. Written as DNA, the CDR3 is TGTGCCAGCAGTCCAAACTCCGGCTATGGCTACACCTTC. The encoded protein is CASSPNSGYGYTF.

V gene TRBV11-2 combines with J gene TRBJ2-1; D remains unclear. Germline values: CDR1 SGHAT, CDR2 FQNNGV. The CDR3 is 12 residues long. V gave up 5 bases and J gave up 15 bases, with 17 bases separating them. As DNA, the CDR3 is TGTGCCAGCAGCCACTTCGGGCTATTCTGGTTCTTC. Protein product: CASSHFGLFWFF.

In this sample, this clonotype turned up a few times. This chain connects TRBV20-1 to TRBJ2-2, with D possibly TRBD1 on 5 matching bases. The ends were cut back, 0 bases at V and 0 bases at J, with 8 bases in the middle. CDR3 length equals 15 residues. CDR1 and CDR2 from the germline V gene are DFQATT and SNEGSKA (reference sequence). CDR3 nucleotide sequence: TGCAGTGCTAGAGATATACAGGCGAACACCGGGGAGCTGTTTTTT. Protein product: CSARDIQANTGELFF.

The chain couples TRBV10-3 to TRBJ1-2; TRBD1 might be the D (5 bases). Trimming took off 3 bases at V and 3 bases at J, with 11 bases between the two ends. From germline, CDR1 is ENHRY and CDR2 SYGVKD. This CDR3 contains 14 residues. The CDR3 loop reads CAISDYRRDYGYTF. DNA of the CDR3: TGTGCCATCAGTGATTACAGGCGAGACTATGGCTACACCTTC.

The chain has TRBV15 and TRBJ2-5, with a weak D call TRBD2 (5 bases). The CDR3 has 15 amino acids. Germline CDR1 and CDR2: LNHNV and YYDKDF (reference sequence). V lost 2 bases, J lost 1 base, and 11 bases lay in between. This CDR3 reads CATSRSAGPQETQYF. The CDR3 DNA reads TGTGCCACCAGCAGATCGGCGGGCCCCCAAGAGACCCAGTACTTC.